This T cell receptor (beta chain) was observed in a study of shared T cell receptors in the human thymus (dated by TCRdb to the early 2020s). For the wider study: The study investigated the way shared, self-reactive T-cell receptor alpha chains are produced in the human thymus.

Regarding this clone: It lacks a known antigen. Base qualities were left out, and no much larger clone turns up one base away.

The library was obtained by the immunoSEQ multiplex PCR assay. TCRdb's version of the immuneACCESS table is confined to in-frame rearrangements and falls short of the full clone set. An unresolved V gene accounts for under half of the shortfall where checked; the remainder is of unknown origin. The sample table contains more than 550,000 clones; only one count was recorded for around 87% of them. The ten biggest clones cover about 0.0094% of the sample. Taken from cysteine to phenylalanine, the CDR3 has 13 residues. The DNA shown is the 39-base CDR3, in frame from base 1. From V the trimming removes 4 bases and from J it removes 3 bases, while the gene matches leave 3 bases of the junction unaccounted for. CDR1 SGHDT and CDR2 YYEEEE are derived from the germline V gene. These data are also associated with another study on human thymus T cells. The second study's authors report: In Finland, the donors were immunologically healthy infants who were having open corrective cardiac surgery for congenital heart defects. The thymus tissue came from surgical resects taken out during corrective cardiac surgery. Biased V and J gene segment usage appeared to be present in both thymic and peripheral blood repertoires. The related research found that thymic TCR repertoires overlapped highly between unrelated individuals. The study characterized TCR alpha and beta repertoires from about 8 infant thymus samples and a few related peripheral blood samples. The infant donors were about 6 to 244 days old, and the cohort included six or seven males and a couple of females. Thymocytes were freed from the tissue by mechanical means and kept at -70 degrees C as pellets of roughly 9-30 million cells. A QIAsymphony instrument was used to extract genomic DNA from the frozen cell pellets. The immunoSEQ multiplex PCR assay was used to amplify the TCRB and TCRAD loci from a standardized quantity of quality-controlled genomic DNA. The V(D)J region was spanned by amplicons of a length sufficient to cover the CDR3 and to identify V and J genes. The commercial immunoSEQ service was used to sequence amplicons on an Illumina platform. Primer bias and sequencing errors were corrected as previously described, and TCRAD and TCRB definitions were based on the IMGT database. The repertoires were analysed using immunoSEQ Analyzer 3.0 and VDJTools for basic statistics, V/J segment usage, diversity estimates, rarefaction and pairwise overlap. Diversity was estimated with Chao1, ChaoE, Efron-Thisted, Shannon and inverse Simpson indices, and also on datasets down-sampled to the smallest sample. Repertoire overlap was determined by strict matching of CDR3 nucleotide sequence, V gene and J gene, and Jaccard-based multidimensional scaling clustering was applied. Thymus samples yielded on average approximately 860,000 unique TCRB clonotypes, compared with 80,000 to 85,000 from blood samples.

The rearranged segments are TRBV5-6 and TRBJ2-5; 7 bases in the middle match TRBD1. Sequenced: thymocytes. This TCR was recovered from a boy under two years old with a congenital heart defect. Donor details come from another sample of the same person, matched by shared clones. The sequenced DNA: TGTGCCAGCAGCCGGGACAGTAAAGAGACCCAGTACTTC. This sequence encodes CASSRDSKETQYF.